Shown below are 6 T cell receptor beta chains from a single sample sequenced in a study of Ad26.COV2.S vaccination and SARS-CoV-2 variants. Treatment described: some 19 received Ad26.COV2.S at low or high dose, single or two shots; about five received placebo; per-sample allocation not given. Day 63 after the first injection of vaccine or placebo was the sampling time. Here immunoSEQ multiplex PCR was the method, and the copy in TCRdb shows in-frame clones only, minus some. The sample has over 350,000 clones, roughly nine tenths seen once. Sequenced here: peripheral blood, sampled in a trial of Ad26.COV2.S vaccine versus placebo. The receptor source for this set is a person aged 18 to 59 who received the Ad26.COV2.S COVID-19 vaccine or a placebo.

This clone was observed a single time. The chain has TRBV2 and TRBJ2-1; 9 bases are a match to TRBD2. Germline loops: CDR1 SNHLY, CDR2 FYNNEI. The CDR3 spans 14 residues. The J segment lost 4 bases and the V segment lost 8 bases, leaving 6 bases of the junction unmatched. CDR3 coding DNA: TGTGCCAGCGTAGGAACTAGCGGGTACAATGAGCAGTTCTTC. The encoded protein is CASVGTSGYNEQFF.

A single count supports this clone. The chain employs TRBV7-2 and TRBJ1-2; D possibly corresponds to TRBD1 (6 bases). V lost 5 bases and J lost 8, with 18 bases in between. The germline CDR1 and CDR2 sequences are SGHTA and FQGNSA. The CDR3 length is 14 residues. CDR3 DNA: TGTGCCAGCAGCCCTGGCACGGGGGCTCTCGGCTACACCTTC. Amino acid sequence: CASSPGTGALGYTF.

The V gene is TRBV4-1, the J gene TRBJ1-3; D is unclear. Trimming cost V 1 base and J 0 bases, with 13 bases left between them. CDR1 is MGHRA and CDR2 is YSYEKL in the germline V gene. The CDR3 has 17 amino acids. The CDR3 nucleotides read TGCGCCAGCAGCCAAGCCGGGGTCCACTTCTCTGGAAACACCATATATTTT. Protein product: CASSQAGVHFSGNTIYF.

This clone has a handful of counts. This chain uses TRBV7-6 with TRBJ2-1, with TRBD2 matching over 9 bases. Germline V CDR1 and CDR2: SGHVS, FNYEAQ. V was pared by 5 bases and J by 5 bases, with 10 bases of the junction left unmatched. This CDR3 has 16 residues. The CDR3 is CASSLVGGGANNEQFF. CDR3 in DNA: TGTGCCAGCAGCCTAGTAGGCGGGGGGGCCAACAATGAGCAGTTCTTC.

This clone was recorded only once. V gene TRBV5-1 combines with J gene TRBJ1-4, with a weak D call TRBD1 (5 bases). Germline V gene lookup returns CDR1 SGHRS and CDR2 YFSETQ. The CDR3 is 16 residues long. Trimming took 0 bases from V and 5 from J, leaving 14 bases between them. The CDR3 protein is CASSLEVGGGNEKLFF. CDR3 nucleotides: TGCGCCAGCAGCTTGGAGGTCGGGGGAGGGAATGAAAAACTGTTTTTT.

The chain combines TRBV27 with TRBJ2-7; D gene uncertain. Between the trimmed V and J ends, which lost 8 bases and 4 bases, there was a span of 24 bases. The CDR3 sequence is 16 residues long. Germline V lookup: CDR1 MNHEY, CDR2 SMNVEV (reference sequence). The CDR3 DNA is TGTGCCAGCCACTCCCTCGGGCAACCGAACCCTTACGAGCAGTACTTC. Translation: CASHSLGQPNPYEQYF.